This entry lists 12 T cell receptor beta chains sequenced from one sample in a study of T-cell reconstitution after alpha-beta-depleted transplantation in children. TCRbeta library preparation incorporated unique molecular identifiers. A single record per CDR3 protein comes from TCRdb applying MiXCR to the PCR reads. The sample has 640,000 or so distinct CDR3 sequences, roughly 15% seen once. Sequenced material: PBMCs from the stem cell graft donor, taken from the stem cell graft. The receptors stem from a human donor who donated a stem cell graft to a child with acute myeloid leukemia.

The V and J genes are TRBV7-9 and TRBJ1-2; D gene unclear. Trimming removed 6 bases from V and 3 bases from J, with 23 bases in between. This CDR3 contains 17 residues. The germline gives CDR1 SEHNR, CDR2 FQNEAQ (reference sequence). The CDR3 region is CASRFQEPSGDHYGYTF. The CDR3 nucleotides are TGTGCCAGCAGGTTCCAGGAACCATCTGGAGACCACTATGGCTACACCTTC.

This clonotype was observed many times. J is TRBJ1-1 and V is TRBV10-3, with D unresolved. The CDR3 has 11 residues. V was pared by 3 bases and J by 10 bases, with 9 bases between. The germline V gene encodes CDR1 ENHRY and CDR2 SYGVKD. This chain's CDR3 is CAISDQGRAFF. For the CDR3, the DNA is TGTGCCATCAGTGATCAAGGAAGAGCTTTCTTT.

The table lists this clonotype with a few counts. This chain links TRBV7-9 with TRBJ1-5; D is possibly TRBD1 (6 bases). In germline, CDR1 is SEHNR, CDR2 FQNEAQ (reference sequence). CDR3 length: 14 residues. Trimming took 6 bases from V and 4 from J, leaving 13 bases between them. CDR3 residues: CASSPGAGNQPQHF. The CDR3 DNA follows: TGTGCCAGCAGTCCAGGGGCGGGGAATCAGCCCCAGCATTTT.

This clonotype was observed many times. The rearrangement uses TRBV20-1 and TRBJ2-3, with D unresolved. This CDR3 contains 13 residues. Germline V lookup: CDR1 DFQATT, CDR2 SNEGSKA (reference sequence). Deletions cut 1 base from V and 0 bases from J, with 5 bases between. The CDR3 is CSARVPSTDTQYF. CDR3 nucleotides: TGCAGTGCTAGAGTCCCTAGCACAGATACGCAGTATTTT.

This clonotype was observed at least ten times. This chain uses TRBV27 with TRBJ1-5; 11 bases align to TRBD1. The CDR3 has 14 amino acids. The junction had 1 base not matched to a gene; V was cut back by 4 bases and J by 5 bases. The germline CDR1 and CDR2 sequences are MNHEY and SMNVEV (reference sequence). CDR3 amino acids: CASSSGQGDQPQHF. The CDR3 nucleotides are TGTGCCAGCAGTTCGGGACAGGGGGATCAGCCCCAGCATTTT.

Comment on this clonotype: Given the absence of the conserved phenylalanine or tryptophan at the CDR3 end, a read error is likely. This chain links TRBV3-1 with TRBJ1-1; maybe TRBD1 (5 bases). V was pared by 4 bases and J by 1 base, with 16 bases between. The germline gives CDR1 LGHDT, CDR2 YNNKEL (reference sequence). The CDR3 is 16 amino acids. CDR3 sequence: CASSPTGEGRNTEAFL. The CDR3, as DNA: TGTGCCAGCAGCCCAACGGGGGAGGGCAGGAACACTGAAGCTTTCCTT.

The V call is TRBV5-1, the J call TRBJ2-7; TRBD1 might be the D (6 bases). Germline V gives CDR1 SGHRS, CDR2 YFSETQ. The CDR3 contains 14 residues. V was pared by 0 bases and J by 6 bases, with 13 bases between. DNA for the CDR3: TGCGCCAGCAGCTTGGCCCAAACAGGGAGCGAGCAGTACGTC. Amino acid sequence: CASSLAQTGSEQYV.

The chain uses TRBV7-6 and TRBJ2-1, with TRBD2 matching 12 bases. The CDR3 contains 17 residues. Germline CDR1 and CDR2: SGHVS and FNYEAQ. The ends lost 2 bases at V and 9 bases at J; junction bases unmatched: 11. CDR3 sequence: CASSLPLRLAGAPEQFF. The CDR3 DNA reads TGTGCCAGCAGCTTACCCCTCCGACTAGCGGGGGCGCCTGAGCAGTTCTTC.

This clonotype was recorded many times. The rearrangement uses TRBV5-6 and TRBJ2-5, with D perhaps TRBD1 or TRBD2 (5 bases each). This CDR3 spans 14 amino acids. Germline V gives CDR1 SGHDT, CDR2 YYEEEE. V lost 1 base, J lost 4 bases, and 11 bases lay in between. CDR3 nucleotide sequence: TGTGCCAGCAGCTTGAACGGGGCAGGAGAGACCCAGTACTTC. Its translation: CASSLNGAGETQYF.

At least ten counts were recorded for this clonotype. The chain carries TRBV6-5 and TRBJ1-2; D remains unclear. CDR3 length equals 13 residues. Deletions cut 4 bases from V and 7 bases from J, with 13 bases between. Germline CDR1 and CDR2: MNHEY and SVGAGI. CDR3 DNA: TGTGCCAGCAGTTCTAGGGAGGATAGTGGCTACACCTTC. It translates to CASSSREDSGYTF.

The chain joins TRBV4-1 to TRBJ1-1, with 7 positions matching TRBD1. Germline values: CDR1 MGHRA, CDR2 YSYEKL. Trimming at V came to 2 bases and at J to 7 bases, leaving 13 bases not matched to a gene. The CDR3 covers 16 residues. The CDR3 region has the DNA TGCGCCAGCAGCCAAAGGGTTACGGGACAGAGGGATGAAGCTTTCTTT. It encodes CASSQRVTGQRDEAFF.

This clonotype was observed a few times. The CDR3 DNA reads as TGTGCCAGCAGCCCGGGACAGGGGGCAAAGGGGTATGGCTACACCTTC. It codes for CASSPGQGAKGYGYTF. The chain couples TRBV12-3 or TRBV12-4 to TRBJ1-2; TRBD1 aligns across 12 bases. The CDR3 sequence is 16 residues long. With V trimmed by 6 bases and J by 5 bases, 10 bases remained unmatched.